This T cell receptor (beta chain) was recovered during a study of cytomegalovirus exposure and HLA in healthy donors. As for the study in general: Findings of an earlier analysis included about 100 million unique TCR beta sequences from 200 million or so T cells. There were some 400 genotyped donors. Of these, about 86% fell in the genetic ancestry cluster associated with self-reported Caucasian donors.

Primers included in the PCR were 60 Vbeta and 13 Jbeta primers. In the original workflow: Approximately 9.9 million shared chains were among the roughly 80 million unique TCR beta chains that a later analysis counted. Method: immunoSEQ multiplex PCR; TCRdb's copy keeps in-frame clones and lacks some. From that table come the V and J calls and clone size; the DNA was used to work out D and trimming. The sample has around 100,000 clones. Study-wide results and caveats: Researchers reported in a later analysis that a missense DCLRE1C variant was tied to TCR beta V- and J-gene trimming.

The CDR3 sequence is 16 residues long. Between the trimmed V and J ends, which lost 0 bases and 0 bases, there was a span of 11 bases. Per the germline V gene, CDR1 is SGHRS and CDR2 is YFSETQ. A remark on this clone: What it binds is unknown.

The TCR was taken from a young man in good health and CMV-seronegative. Sequenced sample: PBMCs. V is TRBV5-1 and J is TRBJ2-3; D is unresolved. The CDR3 loop reads CASSLAEWSSTDTQYF. The CDR3 bases are TGCGCCAGCAGCTTGGCCGAGTGGTCTAGCACAGATACGCAGTATTTT.